This entry lists 15 T cell receptor beta chains sequenced from one sample in a study of low-dose radiotherapy and immunotherapy resistance in tumors. TCR amplification involved 20 PCR cycles with a constant-region primer and V-primer adapter. MiXCR, run by TCRdb on the reads, gives a single entry per CDR3 protein. The sample holds over 50,000 distinct CDR3 sequences, roughly 31% seen once. Time point described: after trial treatment. Regarding treatment: LDRT plus nivolumab, ipilimumab, low-dose cyclophosphamide and aspirin (RACIN trial). The sample in question was PBMCs, obtained after low-dose radiotherapy plus immunotherapy. The receptor set was obtained from a male donor with rectosigmoid adenocarcinoma.

The chain recombines TRBV10-2 with TRBJ1-1, with no clear D. The length of the CDR3 is 14 residues. V lost 1 base and J lost 0, with 6 bases in between. Germline V gives CDR1 WSHSY, CDR2 SAAADI. This CDR3 is CASSEFGMNTEAFF. CDR3 in DNA: TGCGCCAGCAGTGAGTTCGGGATGAACACTGAAGCTTTCTTT.

Details on this clonotype: Only one base separates this from a far larger clonotype, so it likely reflects a read error. The chain recombines TRBV13 with TRBJ1-5; the D gene is possibly TRBD1 (6 bases). The germline CDR1 and CDR2 sequences are PRHDT and FYEKMQ (reference sequence). The CDR3 spans 15 residues. The CDR3 loop reads CDSTITGQFNQPQHF. As DNA, the CDR3 is TGTGACAGCACCATAACCGGACAGTTCAATCAGCCCCAGCATTTT.

This clonotype was observed many times. This chain connects TRBV7-2 to TRBJ1-2; D is uncertain. This CDR3 region has 15 residues. Germline CDR1 reads SGHTA; CDR2 reads FQGNSA. Trimming took 1 base from V and 0 from J, leaving 9 bases between them. CDR3 region: CASSLGPTANYGYTF. Here the CDR3 DNA reads TGTGCCAGCAGCTTAGGACCTACGGCTAACTATGGCTACACCTTC.

This clonotype was observed at least ten times. The rearrangement links TRBV10-2 to TRBJ1-5; D is possibly TRBD1 (6 bases). The CDR3 runs 13 residues. Trimming took 4 bases from V and 2 from J, leaving 6 bases between them. The V gene's germline CDR1 is WSHSY and CDR2 SAAADI. The CDR3: CASSGTGNQPQHF. For the CDR3, the DNA is TGCGCCAGCAGTGGGACAGGCAATCAGCCCCAGCATTTT.

The chain is built from TRBV28 and TRBJ2-7; no clear D gene. This CDR3 is 11 amino acids long. V gave up 6 bases and J gave up 1 base, with 4 bases separating them. CDR1 MDHEN and CDR2 SYDVKM come from the germline V gene. CDR3 amino acids: CASRGSYEQYF. CDR3 nucleotide sequence: TGTGCCAGCAGGGGTTCCTACGAGCAGTACTTC. Full variable domain (missing parts from reference TRBV28 and TRBJ2-7): DVKVTQSSRYLVKRTGEKVFLECVQDMDHENMFWYRQDPGLGLRLIYFSYDVKMKEKGDIPEGYSVSREKKERFSLILESASTNQTSMYLCASRGSYEQYFGPGTRLTVT.

This clonotype was seen ten or more times. The chain employs TRBV18 and TRBJ1-5, with 8 bases that match TRBD1. Germline CDR1 and CDR2: KGHSH and LQKENI. The CDR3 totals 16 residues. V shed 3 bases and J 3 bases; nucleotides not matched to a gene: 7. The CDR3, as DNA: TGTGCCAGCTCACCCGAAGACAGGGGCTACAATCAGCCCCAGCATTTT. This encodes CASSPEDRGYNQPQHF.

This clonotype has ten or more counts. The chain recombines TRBV14 with TRBJ2-4, with 11 nucleotides matching TRBD2. J gave up 1 base and V 0 bases, and 8 bases lay outside the gene matches. The CDR3 is 19 residues long. The germline CDR1 and CDR2 sequences are SGHDN and FVKESK. The CDR3 is CASSQDWTSGPLAKNIQYF. The CDR3 DNA sequence: TGTGCCAGCAGCCAAGATTGGACTAGCGGGCCCCTGGCCAAAAACATTCAGTACTTC.

This clonotype was counted ten times or more. The CDR3 region is CAISERTAQETQYF. As DNA, the CDR3 is TGTGCCATCAGTGAGCGGACAGCCCAAGAGACCCAGTACTTC. The chain uses TRBV10-3 and TRBJ2-5, with D perhaps TRBD1 (6 bases). This CDR3 contains 14 residues. Trimming took off 2 bases at V and 1 base at J, with 8 bases between the two ends. Germline values: CDR1 ENHRY, CDR2 SYGVKD.

This rearrangement joins TRBV5-4 to TRBJ1-1; no reliable D call. The length of the CDR3 is 13 residues. CDR1 and CDR2 from the germline V gene are SGHNT and YYREEE (reference sequence). Trimming took 0 bases from V and 1 from J, leaving 4 bases between them. DNA of the CDR3: TGTGCCAGCAGCTTGGGGCCGAACACTGAAGCTTTCTTT. This codes for CASSLGPNTEAFF. Drawing the rest from reference TRBV5-4 and TRBJ1-1, the complete variable domain is ETGVTQSPTHLIKTRGQQVTLRCSSQSGHNTVSWYQQALGQGPQFIFQYYREEENGRGNFPPRFSGLQFPNYSSELNVNALELDDSALYLCASSLGPNTEAFFGQGTRLTVV.

The chain is built from TRBV29-1 and TRBJ2-7, with D possibly being TRBD2 (6 bases). Looked up from germline, CDR1 is SQVTM and CDR2 is ANQGSEA. The CDR3 extends over 15 amino acids. With 4 bases removed from V and 0 bases from J, the gap between germline ends came to 16 bases. CDR3 bases: TGCAGCGTTGCCCGACCGGCGGGAAGCTCCTACGAGCAGTACTTC. Translating it yields CSVARPAGSSYEQYF.

The chain links TRBV5-6 to TRBJ2-3; tentatively, D is TRBD2 (6 bases). The CDR3 consists of 15 residues. V was pared by 2 bases and J by 4 bases, with 14 bases between. Germline loops: CDR1 SGHDT, CDR2 YYEEEE. CDR3 in DNA: TGTGCCAGCAGCTTCGGGAGCGGGCGCTCAGATACGCAGTATTTT. Its translation: CASSFGSGRSDTQYF.

CDR3 region: CASSIAQETQYF. DNA of the CDR3: TGTGCCAGTAGTATAGCGCAAGAGACCCAGTACTTC. The chain has TRBV19 and TRBJ2-5; the D is unclear. The V end was cut by 1 base, the J end by 2 bases, with 2 bases between. The length of the CDR3 is 12 residues. The V gene's germline CDR1 is LNHDA and CDR2 SQIVND (reference sequence).

This clonotype was recorded at least ten times. The chain recombines TRBV2 with TRBJ2-2; TRBD2 matches 14 bases. The CDR3 is 16 amino acids. V was clipped by 7 bases and J by 5 bases; unmatched bases: 6. Germline CDR1 is SNHLY and CDR2 is FYNNEI. In DNA form, the CDR3 reads TGTGCCAGCATAGGGACTAGCGGGAGACGGACCGGGGAGCTGTTTTTT. Protein: CASIGTSGRRTGELFF.

The chain carries TRBV11-2 and TRBJ2-3; 9 bases map to TRBD2. The CDR3 totals 16 residues. Losses at the gene ends were 3 bases for V and 5 bases for J; bases not matched to a gene: 9. The germline CDR1 and CDR2 sequences are SGHAT and FQNNGV. For the CDR3, the DNA is TGTGCCAGCAGCTTTGGGCCCGGGACTAGCTTAGATACGCAGTATTTT. Protein sequence: CASSFGPGTSLDTQYF.

V and J are TRBV6-6 and TRBJ1-2; maybe TRBD1 (5 bases). The CDR3 has 13 residues. Trimming pared 6 bases from V and 4 bases from J, leaving 12 bases between. CDR1 and CDR2 (germline): MNHNY, SVGAGI (reference sequence). The CDR3 loop reads CASRARQSYGYTF. DNA for the CDR3: TGTGCCAGCAGAGCCAGACAGAGCTATGGCTACACCTTC.